The subject of this entry is one TCR beta chain. Per the original data handling: Scientists estimated how many nucleated cells there were by amplifying reference gene primers. The protocol was immunoSEQ multiplex PCR, while the TCRdb copy is restricted to in-frame clones and leaves out a portion. The V and J calls and clone size are taken from that table; D and trimming were inferred from the DNA. The table has approximately 180,000 clones, over 75% seen once. The data were obtained in a study of blood T cell repertoires in COVID-19. The overall study: Acute and convalescent COVID-19 samples came from the United States, Italy and Spain. The analysed material was cDNA or gDNA that came from T cells, B-cell-depleted T cells, or PBMCs.

Losses at the gene ends were 0 bases for V and 9 bases for J; bases not matched to a gene: 16. CDR1 and CDR2 (germline): LGHNA, YNFKEQ. The CDR3 is made up of 18 amino acids. The source is a human donor with active or convalescent COVID-19. The donor label of this sample is uncertain. The source material was peripheral blood. This chain links TRBV4-2 with TRBJ2-1; 8 positions agree with TRBD2. DNA of the CDR3: TGTGCCAGCAGCCAAGAATCACTAGCGGTGGGATTGGGATCTGAGCAGTTCTTC. Its translation: CASSQESLAVGLGSEQFF.